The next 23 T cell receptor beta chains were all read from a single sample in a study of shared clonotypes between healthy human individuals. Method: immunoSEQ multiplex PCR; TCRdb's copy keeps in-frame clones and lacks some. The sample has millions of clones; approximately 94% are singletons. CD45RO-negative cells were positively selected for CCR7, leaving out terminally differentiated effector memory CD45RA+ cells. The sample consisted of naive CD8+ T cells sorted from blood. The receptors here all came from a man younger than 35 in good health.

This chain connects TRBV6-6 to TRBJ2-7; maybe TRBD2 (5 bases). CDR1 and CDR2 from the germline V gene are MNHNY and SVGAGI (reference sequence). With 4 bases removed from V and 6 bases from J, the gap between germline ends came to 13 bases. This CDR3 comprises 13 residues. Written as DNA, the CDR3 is TGTGCCAGCAGTTTGTCGAGCGGCGGCGAGCAGTACTTC. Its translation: CASSLSSGGEQYF.

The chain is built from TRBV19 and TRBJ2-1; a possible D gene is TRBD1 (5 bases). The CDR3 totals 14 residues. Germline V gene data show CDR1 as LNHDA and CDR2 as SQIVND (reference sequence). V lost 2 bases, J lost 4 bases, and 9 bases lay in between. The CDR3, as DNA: TGTGCCAGTAGTATAAGGGGCGAGTACAATGAGCAGTTCTTC. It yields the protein CASSIRGEYNEQFF.

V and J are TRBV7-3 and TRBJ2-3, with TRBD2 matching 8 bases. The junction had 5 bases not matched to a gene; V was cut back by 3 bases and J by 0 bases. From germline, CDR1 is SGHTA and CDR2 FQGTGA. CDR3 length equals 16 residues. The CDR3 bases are TGTGCCAGCAGCTTTGAGAGCGGGGGAAGCACAGATACGCAGTATTTT. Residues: CASSFESGGSTDTQYF.

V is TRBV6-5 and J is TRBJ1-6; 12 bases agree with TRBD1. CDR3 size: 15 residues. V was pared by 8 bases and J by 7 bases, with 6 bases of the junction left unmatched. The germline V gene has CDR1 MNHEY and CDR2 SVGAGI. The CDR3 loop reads CASALGTGGNSPLHF. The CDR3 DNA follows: TGTGCCAGCGCGTTAGGGACAGGGGGCAATTCACCCCTCCACTTT.

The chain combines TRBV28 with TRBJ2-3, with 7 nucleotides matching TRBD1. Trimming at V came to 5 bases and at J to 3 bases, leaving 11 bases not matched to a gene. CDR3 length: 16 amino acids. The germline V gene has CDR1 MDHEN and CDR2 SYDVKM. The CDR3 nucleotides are TGTGCCAGCAGTACCGCGACAGGGATTACGACAGATACGCAGTATTTT. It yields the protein CASSTATGITTDTQYF.

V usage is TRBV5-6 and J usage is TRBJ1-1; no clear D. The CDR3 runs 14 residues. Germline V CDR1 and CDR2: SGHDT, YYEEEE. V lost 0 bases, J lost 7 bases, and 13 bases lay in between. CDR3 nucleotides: TGTGCCAGCAGCTTGGAGCGTGTTACGAATGAAGCTTTCTTT. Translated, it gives CASSLERVTNEAFF.

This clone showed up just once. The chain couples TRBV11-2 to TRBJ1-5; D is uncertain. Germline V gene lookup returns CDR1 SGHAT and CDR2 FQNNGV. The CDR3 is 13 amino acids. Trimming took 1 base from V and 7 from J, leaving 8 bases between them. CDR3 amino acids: CASSLAVGQPQHF. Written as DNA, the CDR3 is TGTGCCAGCAGCTTAGCCGTAGGACAGCCCCAGCATTTT.

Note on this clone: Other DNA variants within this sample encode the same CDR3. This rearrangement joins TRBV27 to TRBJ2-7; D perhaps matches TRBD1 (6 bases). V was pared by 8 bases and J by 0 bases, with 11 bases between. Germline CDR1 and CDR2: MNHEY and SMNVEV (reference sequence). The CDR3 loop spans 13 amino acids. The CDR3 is CASARDTSYEQYF. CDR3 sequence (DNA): TGTGCCAGCGCAAGGGACACCTCCTACGAGCAGTACTTC.

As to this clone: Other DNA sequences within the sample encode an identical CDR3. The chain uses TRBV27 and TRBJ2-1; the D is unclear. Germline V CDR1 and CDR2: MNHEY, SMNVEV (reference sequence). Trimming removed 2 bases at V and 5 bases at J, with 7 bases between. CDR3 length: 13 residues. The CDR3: CASSLAGNNEQFF. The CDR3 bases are TGTGCCAGCAGTTTAGCCGGAAACAATGAGCAGTTCTTC.

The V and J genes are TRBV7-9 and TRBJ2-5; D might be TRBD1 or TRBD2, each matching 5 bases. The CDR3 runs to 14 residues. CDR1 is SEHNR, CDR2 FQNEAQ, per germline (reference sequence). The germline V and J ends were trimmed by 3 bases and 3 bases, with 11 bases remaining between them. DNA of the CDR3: TGTGCCAGCAGCTTTAGCGCAGGGAAAGAGACCCAGTACTTC. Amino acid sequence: CASSFSAGKETQYF.

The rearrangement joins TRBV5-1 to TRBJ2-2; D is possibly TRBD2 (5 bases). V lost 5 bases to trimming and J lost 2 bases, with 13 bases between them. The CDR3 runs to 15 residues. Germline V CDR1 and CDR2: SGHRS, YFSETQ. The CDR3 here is CASSVERLNTGELFF. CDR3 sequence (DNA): TGCGCCAGCAGTGTGGAGCGGCTTAACACCGGGGAGCTGTTTTTT.

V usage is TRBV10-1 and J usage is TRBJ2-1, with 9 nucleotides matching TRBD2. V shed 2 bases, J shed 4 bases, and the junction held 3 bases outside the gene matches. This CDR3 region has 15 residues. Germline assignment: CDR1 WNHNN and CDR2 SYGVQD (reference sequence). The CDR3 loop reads CASSEASGTYNEQFF. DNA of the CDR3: TGCGCCAGCAGTGAGGCTAGCGGGACTTACAATGAGCAGTTCTTC.

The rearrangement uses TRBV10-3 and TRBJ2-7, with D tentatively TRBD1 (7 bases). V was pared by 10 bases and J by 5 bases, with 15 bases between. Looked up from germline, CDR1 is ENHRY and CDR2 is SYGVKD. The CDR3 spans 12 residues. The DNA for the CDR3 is TGTGCCAGCAGGGGGGACACGCACGAGCAGTACTTC. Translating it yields CASRGDTHEQYF.

The CDR3 nucleotides are TGTGCCAGCAGGTCGTTTATGGGGTCAAGCTCCTACGAGCAGTACTTC. Encoded protein: CASRSFMGSSSYEQYF. This chain uses TRBV28 with TRBJ2-7; the D is unclear. Germline loops: CDR1 MDHEN, CDR2 SYDVKM. The length of the CDR3 is 16 residues. Deletions cut 6 bases from V and 0 bases from J, with 18 bases between. The full variable domain, rest sourced from reference TRBV28 and TRBJ2-7, is DVKVTQSSRYLVKRTGEKVFLECVQDMDHENMFWYRQDPGLGLRLIYFSYDVKMKEKGDIPEGYSVSREKKERFSLILESASTNQTSMYLCASRSFMGSSSYEQYFGPGTRLTVT.

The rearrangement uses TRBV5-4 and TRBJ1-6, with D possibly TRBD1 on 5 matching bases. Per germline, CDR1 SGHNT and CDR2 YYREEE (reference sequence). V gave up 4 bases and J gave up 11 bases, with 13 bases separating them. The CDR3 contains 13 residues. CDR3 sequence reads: CASSTQGGTPLHF. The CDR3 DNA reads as TGTGCCAGCAGCACCCAGGGTGGCACACCCCTCCACTTT.

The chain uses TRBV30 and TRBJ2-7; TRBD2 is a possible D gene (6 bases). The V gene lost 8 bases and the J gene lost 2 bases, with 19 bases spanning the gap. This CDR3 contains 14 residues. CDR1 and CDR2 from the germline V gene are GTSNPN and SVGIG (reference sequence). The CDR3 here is CARPFSSEAYEQYF. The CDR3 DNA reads TGTGCCCGACCCTTCTCTAGCGAGGCCTACGAGCAGTACTTC.

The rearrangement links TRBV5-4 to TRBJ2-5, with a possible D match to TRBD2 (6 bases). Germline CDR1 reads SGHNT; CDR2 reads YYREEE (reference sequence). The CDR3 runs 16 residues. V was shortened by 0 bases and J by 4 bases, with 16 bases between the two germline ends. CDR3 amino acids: CASSLEAGTLGETQYF. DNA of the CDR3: TGTGCCAGCAGCTTGGAGGCCGGGACTTTAGGAGAGACCCAGTACTTC.

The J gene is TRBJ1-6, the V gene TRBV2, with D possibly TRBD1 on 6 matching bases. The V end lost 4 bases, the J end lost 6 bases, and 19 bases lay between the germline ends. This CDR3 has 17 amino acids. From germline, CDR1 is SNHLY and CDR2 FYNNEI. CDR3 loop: CASSGPSDEGVNSPLHF. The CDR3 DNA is TGTGCCAGCAGTGGTCCCTCAGATGAGGGGGTTAATTCACCCCTCCACTTT.

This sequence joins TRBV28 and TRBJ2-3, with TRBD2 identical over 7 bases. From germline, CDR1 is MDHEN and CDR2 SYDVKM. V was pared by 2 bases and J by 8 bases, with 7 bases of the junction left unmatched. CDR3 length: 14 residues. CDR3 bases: TGTGCCAGCAGTTTAGCGGGGGAGGCGGTTACGCAGTATTTT. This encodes CASSLAGEAVTQYF.

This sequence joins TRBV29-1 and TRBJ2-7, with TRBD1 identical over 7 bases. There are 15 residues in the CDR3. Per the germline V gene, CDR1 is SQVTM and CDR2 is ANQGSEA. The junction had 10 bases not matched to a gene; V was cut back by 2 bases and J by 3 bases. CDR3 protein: CSVETARGQNYEQYF. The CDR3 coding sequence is TGCAGCGTTGAAACCGCCCGGGGACAGAACTACGAGCAGTACTTC.

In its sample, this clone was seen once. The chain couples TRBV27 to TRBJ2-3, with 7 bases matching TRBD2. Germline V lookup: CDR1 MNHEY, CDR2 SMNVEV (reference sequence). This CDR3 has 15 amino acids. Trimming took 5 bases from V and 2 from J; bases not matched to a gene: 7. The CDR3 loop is CASSLGTTYTDTQYF. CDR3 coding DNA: TGTGCCAGCAGTCTCGGGACTACTTACACAGATACGCAGTATTTT.

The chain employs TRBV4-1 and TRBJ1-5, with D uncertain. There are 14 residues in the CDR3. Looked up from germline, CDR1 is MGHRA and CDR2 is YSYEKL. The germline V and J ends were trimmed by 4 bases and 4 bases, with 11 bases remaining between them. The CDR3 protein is CASSPRPGNQPQHF. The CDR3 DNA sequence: TGCGCCAGCAGCCCGCGGCCTGGGAATCAGCCCCAGCATTTT.

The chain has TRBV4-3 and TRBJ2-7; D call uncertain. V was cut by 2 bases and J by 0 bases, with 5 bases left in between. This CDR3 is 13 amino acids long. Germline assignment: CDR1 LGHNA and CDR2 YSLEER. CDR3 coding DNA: TGCGCCAGCAGCCAAAGTGACTCCTACGAGCAGTACTTC. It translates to CASSQSDSYEQYF.